This entry lists 10 T cell receptor beta chains sequenced from one sample in a study of T cells expressing NK-cell markers. TCRdb reprocessed the 5' RACE reads; each CDR3 protein has one entry and no DNA is given. The repertoire table contains some 280,000 distinct CDR3 sequences. Sequencing used blood T cells: a sorted CD56 or NKG2C T cell subset, CD4+ or CD8+ T cells, or bulk PBMC T cells (not recorded which). These receptor sequences come from a man aged 18 to 29 in good health.

The chain couples TRBV28 to TRBJ2-4; TCRdb proposes TRBD1, but this gene call is untestable without DNA. Looked up from germline, CDR1 is MDHEN and CDR2 is SYDVKM. The CDR3 extends over 16 amino acids. CDR3 amino acids: CASSRAGGADKNIQYF.

The J gene is TRBJ2-5, the V gene TRBV29-1. The CDR3 loop spans 13 amino acids. Germline V gene sequence: CDR1 SQVTM, CDR2 ANQGSEA. This CDR3 is CSVVGWRPETQYF.

CDR3 residues: CAISRADSYEQYF. The gene calls are TRBV10-3 and TRBJ2-7. Germline V CDR1 and CDR2: ENHRY, SYGVKD. The CDR3 covers 13 residues.

J is TRBJ2-7 and V is TRBV29-1. CDR1 and CDR2 (germline): SQVTM, ANQGSEA. The CDR3 spans 13 residues. CDR3 region: CSAEGPGFYEQYF.

The V and J genes are TRBV18 and TRBJ2-5. The CDR3 consists of 12 residues. Per the germline V gene, CDR1 is KGHSH and CDR2 is LQKENI. CDR3 region: CASSPREETQYF.

V is TRBV25-1 and J is TRBJ2-7; as DNA is missing, the TRBD2 call by TCRdb cannot be tested. CDR3 length equals 15 residues. Per the germline V gene, CDR1 is MGHDK and CDR2 is SYGVNS. The CDR3 is CASSEVTSGRNEQYF.

This rearrangement joins TRBV12-3 or TRBV12-4 to TRBJ1-1; TCRdb proposes TRBD1, but this gene call is untestable without DNA. This CDR3 spans 15 amino acids. CDR3 loop: CASNSFGTGESEAFF.

The V gene is TRBV20-1, the J gene TRBJ2-3; TCRdb designates TRBD2, a call that cannot be tested without DNA. The CDR3 loop spans 16 amino acids. Germline V gene lookup returns CDR1 DFQATT and CDR2 SNEGSKA (reference sequence). CDR3 region: CSARADGTRLTDTQYF.

The rearrangement uses TRBV10-3 and TRBJ2-7; TCRdb reports TRBD1, a call that lacks DNA to check it against. The CDR3 consists of 14 residues. From germline, CDR1 is ENHRY and CDR2 SYGVKD. CDR3 sequence reads: CAITPGQGTYEQYF.

CDR3 sequence: CATSDLPGTSGTYNEQFF. J is TRBJ2-1 and V is TRBV24-1; there is no DNA to check the TCRdb D call of TRBD2. The CDR3 contains 18 residues. Per germline, CDR1 KGHDR and CDR2 SFDVKD.